Reported below is one TCR beta chain. The antigen remains unidentified. These data are taken from a study of post-analysis software for immune sequencing data. Study overall: Relapsing-remitting, secondary progressive and progressive-relapsing multiple sclerosis were all included among the disease courses. Study findings and constraints: Five or six TRBV segments were significantly more frequent in patients than in controls. TRBV5-6, TRBV5-1 and TRBV20-1 were among these segments. Controls showed significantly higher normalized Chao1 diversity than did multiple sclerosis patients.

V was trimmed by 2 bases and J by 0 bases, leaving 15 bases between them. The CDR3 length is 17 residues. Germline lookup yields CDR1 SGHRS and CDR2 YFSETQ. The authors incorporated unique molecular identifiers into the TCR beta cDNA libraries. TCRdb reprocessed the PCR reads with MiXCR, giving one entry per CDR3 protein. The table records hundreds of thousands of distinct CDR3 sequences, 25% to 30% of them present only once. This chain joins TRBV5-1 and TRBJ2-1, with D maybe TRBD2 (5 bases). The TCR sequence derives from a girl aged 10 to 17 with multiple sclerosis. The material sequenced was blood. The CDR3 spells CASSFILAGASYNEQFF. CDR3 nucleotides: TGCGCCAGCAGCTTTATTCTCGCGGGCGCCTCCTACAATGAGCAGTTCTTC.